This TCR beta chain was retrieved from a study of T cells in Graves' hyperthyroidism and ophthalmopathy. The TCR beta CDR3 regions underwent amplification using RNA transcripts as the source. HTBI primers were employed in a first-round RT-PCR of the TCR CDR3. Via MiXCR, TCRdb re-called the multiplex PCR reads, giving one row per CDR3 protein. Of 600,000 to 700,000 distinct CDR3 sequences listed, 14% to 15% are singletons. CDR3 length: 15 residues. Looked up from germline, CDR1 is DFQATT and CDR2 is SNEGSKA (reference sequence). Trimming left V 6 bases short and J 3 bases short, with 20 bases between. Many counts were recorded for this clonotype.

The rearrangement joins TRBV20-1 to TRBJ1-2; D might be TRBD1 (6 bases). The sample consisted of blood. The receptor was isolated from a woman aged 40 to 50 with Graves' ophthalmopathy. The DNA of the CDR3 is TGCAGTGCGGAGAACAACAGGGAAGGCTACTATGGCTACACCTTC. Its translation: CSAENNREGYYGYTF.